This is a list of T cell receptor beta chains from one sample in a study of radiation and T cells in renal cell carcinoma. Measured with immunoSEQ multiplex PCR; TCRdb has only the in-frame clones, and not every one. The data show 130,000 or so clones, about 88% seen once. Sequences were derived from blood, sampled from a patient whose treatment included radiotherapy and nephrectomy. All receptors derive from a woman between 50 and 59 years old with renal cell carcinoma. CDR3s include the opening cysteine and the closing phenylalanine or tryptophan. The D gene is left open where the match is weak. The size of a clone is reported for some rows only, either as once, few or many, or as a class for expanded clones.

>-|TRBJ2-1|TRBV6-1|-
TGTGCCAGCAATAACCACAATGAGCAGTTCTTC
CASNNHNEQFF
>TRBD2|TRBJ2-3|TRBV7-2|-
TGTGCCTGCCGGCTAGCGGGCACAGATACGCAGTATTTT
CACRLAGTDTQYF
>TRBD1|TRBJ1-5|TRBV19|-
TGTGCCAGTAGTATACGATACAGGGGGCGCGACGATCAGCCCCAGCATTTT
CASSIRYRGRDDQPQHF
>TRBD2|TRBJ2-1|TRBV7-2|-
TGTGCCAGCAGCTTGCTAGCGGGGGGCTACAATGAGCAGTTCTTC
CASSLLAGGYNEQFF
>-|TRBJ2-2|TRBV12-5|-
TGTGCTAGTGGACGAGTCAACACCGGGGAGCTGTTTTTT
CASGRVNTGELFF
>-|TRBJ1-5|TRBV7-2|-
TGTGCCAGCAGCTTAGAATATAGGGCTGGTCAGCCCCAGCATTTT
CASSLEYRAGQPQHF
>TRBD2|TRBJ2-5|TRBV7-2|-
TGTGCCAGCAGCTTAGCGCGCCTAGCGGTTTCTCAAGAGACCCAGTACTTC
CASSLARLAVSQETQYF
>TRBD1|TRBJ1-1|TRBV10-3|-
TGTGCCATCAGTTTTCATCCCGACAGGGGTACGAACACTGAAGCTTTCTTT
CAISFHPDRGTNTEAFF
>-|TRBJ1-1|TRBV5-5|-
TGTGCCAGCAGCATTAATTGGAACACTGAAGCTTTCTTT
CASSINWNTEAFF
>TRBD2|TRBJ2-3|TRBV4-3|-
TGCGCCAGCAGCCAGGAGCGACTAGCGGACACAGATACGCAGTATTTT
CASSQERLADTDTQYF
>-|TRBJ2-1|TRBV18|-
TGTGCCAGCTCACCCAGGAGCGAAACCTACAATGAGCAGTTCTTC
CASSPRSETYNEQFF
>TRBD1|TRBJ2-7|TRBV7-9|-
TGTGCCAGCAGCTTAGAGAGAGGGGGCTATCCAGTCTACGAGCAGTACTTC
CASSLERGGYPVYEQYF
>-|TRBJ1-4|TRBV6-6|-
TGTGCCAGCACCGGGGGGGTTGCGAGTGAAAAACTGTTTTTT
CASTGGVASEKLFF
>-|TRBJ2-1|TRBV7-9|-
TGTGCCAGCAGCCTAAGTGGGAACAGGTACAATGAGCAGTTCTTC
CASSLSGNRYNEQFF
>-|TRBJ1-5|TRBV19|-
TGTGCCAGTAGTATAGTGGCGGGAGACCAGCCCCAGCATTTT
CASSIVAGDQPQHF
>-|TRBJ1-1|TRBV6-1|-
TGTGCCAGCAGCCACCGGGCGGGGCCTGAAGCTTTCTTT
CASSHRAGPEAFF
>TRBD1|TRBJ2-5|TRBV11-2|-
TGTGCCAGCAGTCCCGACAGGGCCCTAGAGACCCAGTACTTC
CASSPDRALETQYF
>-|TRBJ2-5|TRBV4-3|-
TGCGCCAGCAGCCAAGGGACAGAGAAAGAGACCCAGTACTTC
CASSQGTEKETQYF
>-|TRBJ1-6|TRBV4-1|-
TGCGCCAGCAGCCAAGACTGGGGGGCTGCAAATTCACCCCTCCACTTT
CASSQDWGAANSPLHF
>TRBD1|TRBJ1-5|TRBV5-6|-
TGTGCCAGCAGCTTTACCGGGACAGGGGGACAGCCCCAGCATTTT
CASSFTGTGGQPQHF
>-|TRBJ2-5|TRBV19|-
TGTGCCAGTGGGGAAGGGCGGAACCTCCAAGAGACCCAGTACTTC
CASGEGRNLQETQYF
>-|TRBJ1-2|TRBV4-1|-
TGCGCCAGCAGCCAAGCTCGGTTAGATGGCTACACCTTC
CASSQARLDGYTF
>-|TRBJ1-4|TRBV7-9|-
TGTGCCAGCAGCGGGGAGCTGTTTACCCGAGAAAAACTGTTTTTT
CASSGELFTREKLFF
>-|TRBJ2-1|TRBV25-1|-
TGTGCCAGCAGAGCTGATAGCTCCTACAATGAGCAGTTCTTC
CASRADSSYNEQFF
>-|TRBJ1-5|TRBV5-1|once
TGCGCCAGCAGCTTGACGGGCGGAGGCTCAATGCCCCAGCATTTT
CASSLTGGGSMPQHF
>TRBD1|TRBJ1-2|TRBV6-5|-
TGTGCCAGCAGGTCGACAGGGAGTCACTATGGCTACACCTTC
CASRSTGSHYGYTF
>TRBD2|TRBJ2-7|TRBV15|-
TGTGCCACCAGCAGAGGTCGGGCTAGCGGGGCCTACGAGCAGTACTTC
CATSRGRASGAYEQYF
>-|TRBJ2-7|TRBV12-5|once
TGTGCTAGTGGCCCCCGACGGGACACCCTTTCCTCCTACGAGCAGTACTTC
CASGPRRDTLSSYEQYF
>-|TRBJ2-5|TRBV11-3|-
TGTGCCAGCAGCTTATTTGTTTGGGCCGTGGGAGAGACCCAGTACTTC
CASSLFVWAVGETQYF
>-|TRBJ1-4|TRBV29-1|-
TGCAGCGTTGTTCAGTATGAAAAACTGTTTTTT
CSVVQYEKLFF
>-|TRBJ2-7|TRBV6-5|-
TGTGCCAGCAGTTACTCAGGTGACAGTCAGTACGAGCAGTACTTC
CASSYSGDSQYEQYF
>-|TRBJ1-1|TRBV6-1|-
TGTGCCAGCAGCCGGGGGCCGGAGAACACTGAAGCTTTCTTT
CASSRGPENTEAFF
>-|TRBJ2-5|TRBV7-6|-
TGTGCCAGCAGCTTAGGTTTCAGCCAAGAGACCCAGTACTTC
CASSLGFSQETQYF
>TRBD1|TRBJ2-6|TRBV18|once
TGTGCCAGCTCACTCGGGACAGTCACTGGGGCCAACGTCCTGACTTTC
CASSLGTVTGANVLTF
>-|TRBJ1-1|TRBV6-5|-
TGTGCCAGCAGCAAAGGGCGGCGTGAAGCTTTCTTT
CASSKGRREAFF
>TRBD1|TRBJ2-3|TRBV19|-
TGTGCCAGTACCACAGGGGCAGATACGCAGTATTTT
CASTTGADTQYF
>-|TRBJ2-7|TRBV6-6|-
TGTGCCAGCAAACTCAAGGAGGCCTCCTACGAGCAGTACTTC
CASKLKEASYEQYF
>TRBD1|TRBJ2-3|TRBV19|once
TGTGCCAGTACCTGGACAGGGGCGGTCTATACGCAGTATTTT
CASTWTGAVYTQYF
>TRBD2|TRBJ2-3|TRBV19|-
TGTGCCAGCGGGCCTAGCGGGGGGGTCCCAGATACGCAGTATTTT
CASGPSGGVPDTQYF
>-|TRBJ2-6|TRBV7-2|-
TGTGCCAGCAGCTTAGACAGGACTGGGGCCAACGTCCTGACTTTC
CASSLDRTGANVLTF
>-|TRBJ1-1|TRBV6-6|-
TGTGCAAGCGAGGGGACCTCCGAAGCTTTCTTT
CASEGTSEAFF
>TRBD1|TRBJ2-7|TRBV9|-
TGTGCCAGCAGCGCCGGACAGGGGGCTCCCTACGAGCAGTACTTC
CASSAGQGAPYEQYF
>TRBD1|TRBJ2-7|TRBV5-5|-
TGTGCCAGCCTAGTAGAGGGACAGGGCTACGAGCAGTACTTC
CASLVEGQGYEQYF
>-|TRBJ1-4|TRBV27|once
TGTGCCAGCAGTTTCGGGACAAGGGGCACTAATGAAAAACTGTTTTTT
CASSFGTRGTNEKLFF
>-|TRBJ1-1|TRBV2|-
TGTGCCACCCAGGCGGCTCGGGCAGGAAACATGAACACTGAAGCTTTCTTT
CATQAARAGNMNTEAFF
>TRBD1|TRBJ1-1|TRBV14|-
TGTGCCAGCAGCCGGGACAGGGTGAACACTGAAGCTTTCTTT
CASSRDRVNTEAFF
>-|TRBJ1-1|TRBV9|-
TGTGCCAGCAGCGTAGGCCCTCTTCGGGAGAACACTGAAGCTTTCTTT
CASSVGPLRENTEAFF